This T cell receptor beta chain was obtained from a study of CD8 T cells in Susac syndrome (dated by TCRdb to the late 2010s). For the wider study: Repertoire sequencing was used to test whether CD8+ T cell activation and differentiation in Susac syndrome was antigen driven. On the study overall, not on this receptor specifically: The number of individuals in the TCR sequencing and HLA analysis was recognized as being relatively small.

RNA was extracted using the RNeasy kit, and roughly 0.45 to 1 microgram was reverse transcribed with random hexamers. The immunoSEQ multiplex PCR assay, covering 54 Vbeta and 13 Jbeta segments, was used to amplify TCR beta CDR3 regions. PCR amplification bias was corrected by using a synthetic template baseline for primer optimization and computational correction. The authors' analysis ran thus. Only productive sequences were kept, with reads annotated to V, D and J genes according to IMGT and analyzed in immunoSEQ Analyzer. Clonality was calculated as one minus the Shannon entropy normalized by log2 of the number of productive unique sequences. For each patient and control, public and private clones were evaluated among the 100 most prevalent clones. A clone was defined as Susac-specific if it was absent from the healthy and MS cohorts, from 950 to 1,300 published viral clones and from other ImmuneACCESS disease sequences. TCRdb reran the public reads through fastp at Q25 and MiXCR, keeping productive beta chains. Rows matching on CDR3 protein sequence are summarized as one entry with the most common DNA and genes. The V and J calls and clone size are TCRdb's, not the authors'. The sample has approximately 150,000 distinct CDR3 sequences on record, around 96% of them singletons. 0.095% to 0.14% of the sample belongs to the ten largest clones.

Peripheral blood CD8+ and CD4+ T cells from healthy donors, Susac syndrome patients and multiple sclerosis patients were profiled by high-throughput TCR beta sequencing. Multiple sclerosis controls were treatment-naive patients with stable or active relapsing-remitting disease fulfilling revised McDonald criteria. Bulk CD8+ and CD4+ T cells were purified by magnetic negative isolation, whereas CD8+ TEMRA cells were enriched by FACS. Blood was collected in EDTA tubes and processed within 24 hours, with PBMCs isolated through density gradient centrifugation. PBMCs intended for TCR sequencing were frozen in liquid nitrogen and were later thawed in a 37 degrees C water bath. A purity of at least 90% was achieved for sorted or isolated CD4+, CD8+ and CD8+ TEMRA cells. Concerning this clonotype itself: The antigen it recognizes is unknown. The record has no base qualities; no much larger clone is one base away.

V was cut back by 5 bases and J by 0 bases, leaving a gap of 10 bases between them. From the cysteine through the phenylalanine, the CDR3 covers 14 amino acids. The read is trimmed to its CDR3 DNA, 42 bases read in frame from base 1. Sequences MNHEY (CDR1) and SMNVEV (CDR2) are obtained from the germline V gene (reference sequence). The origin of this receptor is a human donor with multiple sclerosis. Sequencing used CD4+ T cells from PBMCs. The chain uses TRBV27 and TRBJ1-1; possibly the D gene is TRBD1, per 5 matching bases. The nucleotides read TGTGCCAGCAGTCCGTGGGGGGTGAACACTGAAGCTTTCTTT. Translated, it gives CASSPWGVNTEAFF.